This is a list of T cell receptor beta chains from one sample in a study of early T cells in non-severe SARS-CoV-2 infection. MiXCR, run by TCRdb on the 5' RACE reads, gives a single entry per CDR3 protein. This sample has approximately 83,000 distinct CDR3 sequences, with about 14% found just once. Sample: whole blood. The receptors originated from an adult who was a healthcare worker with PCR-confirmed SARS-CoV-2 infection or an uninfected control (not recorded which). Both conserved end residues are part of each CDR3. D genes are given only for firm matches. The size of a clone is reported for some rows only, either as once, few or many, or as a class for expanded clones.

cdr3_aa cdr3_nt j_call clone_size v_call d_call
CASSARALSNEQFF TGTGCCAGCAGCGCCAGGGCCCTATCGAATGAGCAGTTCTTC TRBJ2-1 few TRBV11-2 .
CSVSFLGQFF TGCAGCGTGAGCTTTTTGGGGCAGTTCTTC TRBJ2-1 . TRBV29-1 .
CSVEVGREATDTQYF TGCAGCGTTGAAGTCGGGCGGGAAGCCACAGATACGCAGTATTTT TRBJ2-3 many TRBV29-1 .
CASSTGQGSTEAFF TGTGCCAGCTCAACAGGACAGGGATCCACTGAAGCTTTCTTT TRBJ1-1 few TRBV18 TRBD1
CASSFLDPSKGDGTQYF TGTGCCAGCAGTTTCCTCGATCCTAGCAAGGGAGACGGTACGCAGTATTTT TRBJ2-3 few TRBV27 .
CASSLVGHSYEQYF TGTGCCAGCAGTTTAGTGGGGCACTCCTACGAGCAGTACTTC TRBJ2-7 . TRBV27 .
CASSFAGGPTGELFF TGTGCCAGCAGCTTCGCGGGGGGGCCCACCGGGGAGCTGTTTTTT TRBJ2-2 many TRBV7-3 TRBD2
CASSPKTGDTEAFF TGTGCCAGCAGCCCCAAGACAGGGGACACTGAAGCTTTCTTT TRBJ1-1 many TRBV7-9 TRBD1
CASSFTGLSQNIQYF TGTGCCAGCAGTTTTACGGGGCTGAGCCAAAACATTCAGTACTTC TRBJ2-4 many TRBV6-2/TRBV6-3 .
CASSLTPSGRAYNEQFF TGTGCCAGCAGCTTAACCCCTAGCGGGAGGGCCTACAATGAGCAGTTCTTC TRBJ2-1 few TRBV11-2 TRBD2
CASSATSGSYNEQFF TGTGCCAGCAGCGCGACTAGCGGATCCTACAATGAGCAGTTCTTC TRBJ2-1 many TRBV28 TRBD2
CACRAANTGELFF TGTGCCTGTAGGGCCGCGAACACCGGGGAGCTGTTTTTT TRBJ2-2 few TRBV7-7 .
CSVDTVALEQYF TGCAGCGTTGACACGGTCGCCCTCGAGCAGTACTTC TRBJ2-7 . TRBV29-1 .
CAVRGLAGEVTYNEQFF TGTGCCGTCAGAGGACTAGCGGGAGAGGTAACCTACAATGAGCAGTTCTTC TRBJ2-1 many TRBV5-4 TRBD2
CASSFGPSEEAFF TGCGCCAGCAGTTTTGGCCCTTCTGAGGAAGCTTTCTTT TRBJ1-1 few TRBV10-1 .
CATQRGETSTDTQYF TGTGCCACCCAACGAGGGGAAACTAGCACAGATACGCAGTATTTT TRBJ2-3 few TRBV6-5 .
CASSKLGTGELFF TGTGCCAGCAGTAAATTGGGAACCGGGGAGCTGTTTTTT TRBJ2-2 few TRBV7-3 .